Listed below are T cell receptor beta chains from one sample, sequenced in a study of CD8 T cells in ankylosing spondylitis. TCRdb itself ran the 5' RACE reads through MiXCR, one entry per CDR3 protein. The sample consists of around 250,000 distinct CDR3 sequences, roughly a tenth of them appearing once. Specimen: blood, either unsorted or a sorted T cell fraction (not recorded which). The origin of the receptors is a male donor with ankylosing spondylitis or in good health (not recorded which). Each CDR3 is given with its conserved first and last residue. Fields, in order: V gene, J gene, clone size, D gene, CDR3 DNA, CDR3 protein. A D gene is named only where the DNA matches it firmly. The size of a clone is reported for some rows only, either as once, few or many, or as a class for expanded clones.

TRBV7-2,TRBJ1-5,NA,TRBD1,TGTGCCAGCAGCCAGGGACAGGTTGGTCAGCCCCAGCATTTT,CASSQGQVGQPQHF
TRBV7-2,TRBJ1-1,many,NA,TGTGCCAGCAGCTCCGACCAGAACACTGAAGCTTTCTTT,CASSSDQNTEAFF
TRBV20-1,TRBJ1-5,many,TRBD1,TGCAGTGCTAGAGAACAGGGGGTGGGGAATCAGCCCCAGCATTTT,CSAREQGVGNQPQHF
TRBV20-1,TRBJ2-7,many,NA,TGCAGTGCGGGGCCTCTACGTTCCTACGAGCAGTACTTC,CSAGPLRSYEQYF
TRBV12-3/TRBV12-4,TRBJ1-2,NA,NA,TGTGCCAGCAGCTCCGGGACAACGATCGGCTACACCTTC,CASSSGTTIGYTF
TRBV5-1,TRBJ2-5,NA,NA,TGCGCCAGCAGCGAAGACCAAGAGACCCAGTACTTC,CASSEDQETQYF
TRBV18,TRBJ2-3,few,NA,TGTGCCAGCTCACGCGAACGTCAAGGACAGTACAAGTATTTT,CASSRERQGQYKYF
TRBV20-1,TRBJ2-1,many,NA,TGCGGTGCTACAGGACTCAGGGGTCCCTACAATGAGCAGTTCTTC,CGATGLRGPYNEQFF
TRBV7-2,TRBJ2-2,many,NA,TGTGCCAGCAGCTTACGATCGAACACCGGGGAGCTGTTTTTT,CASSLRSNTGELFF
TRBV5-1,TRBJ2-3,many,NA,TGCGCCAGCAGCTTGCTTCAGTCCAGCACAGATACGCAGTATTTT,CASSLLQSSTDTQYF
TRBV7-2,TRBJ2-5,few,TRBD2,TGTGCCATCCCTGGACTAGGCCCTCGGTGGGCCCAAGAGACCCAGTACTTC,CAIPGLGPRWAQETQYF
TRBV7-9,TRBJ1-1,NA,TRBD1,TGTGCCAGCAACACAGGGGGGCATGCTGAAGCTTTCTTT,CASNTGGHAEAFF
TRBV29-1,TRBJ2-7,many,TRBD1,TGCAGCGTTCAAACACAGGGGTACGAGCAGTACTTC,CSVQTQGYEQYF
TRBV29-1,TRBJ2-2,many,TRBD1,TGCAGCGTTGACCTGACAGGGGCTCCGGGGGAGCTGTTTTTT,CSVDLTGAPGELFF
TRBV3-1,TRBJ2-1,NA,NA,TGTGCCAGCAGCCCCCAGCCGGGGGCTTATGAGCAGTTCTTC,CASSPQPGAYEQFF
TRBV6-1,TRBJ1-5,few,NA,TGTGCCAGACCCCCTCACAGGGCGTTGGGGAGCAATCAGCCCCAGCATTTT,CARPPHRALGSNQPQHF
TRBV12-3/TRBV12-4,TRBJ1-6,many,NA,TGTGCCAGCAGCTTCGTTAATTCACCCCTCCACTTT,CASSFVNSPLHF
TRBV12-3/TRBV12-4,TRBJ1-2,many,NA,TGTGCCAGCAGTTTTTACATGAGTGGCTACACCTTC,CASSFYMSGYTF
TRBV5-6,TRBJ2-3,many,NA,TGTGCCAGCAGCTTGATAGCCAGCAGATACACAGATACGCAGTATTTT,CASSLIASRYTDTQYF
TRBV7-2,TRBJ2-7,NA,TRBD1,TGTGCCAGCAGACGAACGGGACAGGGGGTTTACGAGCAGTACTTC,CASRRTGQGVYEQYF
TRBV20-1,TRBJ2-1,many,NA,TGCAGTGCTAGTCCGACTAGAGGGGGTAGTGAGCAGTTCTTC,CSASPTRGGSEQFF
TRBV27,TRBJ2-1,NA,TRBD1,TGTGCCAGCAGAACTGAGGGGGCTTACAATGAGCAGTTCTTC,CASRTEGAYNEQFF
TRBV7-7,TRBJ2-1,few,NA,TGTGCCAGCAGCTTAGCAACTAGCTCCCCTCAGTTCTTC,CASSLATSSPQFF
TRBV28,TRBJ2-7,NA,NA,TGTGCCAGCAGTTTCTTCACAGGGTCCTACGAGCAGTACTTC,CASSFFTGSYEQYF
TRBV4-1,TRBJ1-2,many,TRBD1,TGCGCCAGCAGCCAAGATGAGGACAGGGGTGGCTACACCTTC,CASSQDEDRGGYTF
TRBV20-1,TRBJ2-1,few,TRBD2,TGCAGTGCTAGACTAAGACTAGCGGGAGGGAATGAGCAGTTCTTC,CSARLRLAGGNEQFF
TRBV27,TRBJ2-1,many,TRBD2,TGTGCCAGCACCTCTAGCGGGGGCGAGCAGTTCTTC,CASTSSGGEQFF
TRBV12-3/TRBV12-4,TRBJ2-5,many,NA,TGTGCCAGCAGTCCGTCGGGGGGCGCGAAGACCCAGTACTTC,CASSPSGGAKTQYF
TRBV10-3,TRBJ1-1,many,NA,TGTGCCATCAGTGAGAATATAGGGGTGCTGAACACTGAAGCTTTCTTT,CAISENIGVLNTEAFF
TRBV7-8,TRBJ1-5,few,NA,TGTGCCAGCAGCCATGCGGGGTATAGCAATCAGCCCCAGCATTTT,CASSHAGYSNQPQHF
TRBV15,TRBJ1-1,NA,TRBD1,TGTGCCACCAGCAGAGTGACAGGGGGGAGGACTGAAGCTTTCTTT,CATSRVTGGRTEAFF
TRBV9,TRBJ2-7,NA,NA,TGTGCCAGCAGCGTTGGGGCCGGGCAGGGCTACGAGCAGTACTTC,CASSVGAGQGYEQYF
TRBV12-3/TRBV12-4,TRBJ1-5,many,NA,TGTGCCAGCAGTCCGGGTATAAGAAGCAATCAGCCCCAGCATTTT,CASSPGIRSNQPQHF
TRBV29-1,TRBJ1-4,many,NA,TGCAGCGTGACTACCCTTGCAACTAATGAAAAACTGTTTTTT,CSVTTLATNEKLFF
TRBV20-1,TRBJ1-6,many,TRBD1,TGCAGTGCTTTCGAGGGACAGTATAATTCACCCCTCCACTTT,CSAFEGQYNSPLHF
TRBV11-2,TRBJ2-7,many,TRBD2,TGTGCCAGCGGAAGCGGGACCTACGAGCAGTACTTC,CASGSGTYEQYF
TRBV12-3/TRBV12-4,TRBJ1-3,many,NA,TGTGCCAGCAGTCCCTCTGGAAACACCATATATTTT,CASSPSGNTIYF
TRBV3-1,TRBJ1-1,few,NA,TGTGCCAGCAGCCCCAAGACCGACAGGTGGACTGAAGCTTTCTTT,CASSPKTDRWTEAFF
TRBV5-1,TRBJ2-7,many,TRBD2,TGCGCCAGCAGCTTGATAGCGGGAGAATACGAGCAGTACTTC,CASSLIAGEYEQYF
TRBV9,TRBJ1-1,many,NA,TGTGCCAGCAGCCCCGGGTCAGGGCCTCCGAACACTGAAGCTTTCTTT,CASSPGSGPPNTEAFF
TRBV7-2,TRBJ2-1,many,TRBD2,TGTGCCAGCAGCTTAGTAGGGCGGGAGAGCTACAATGAGCAGTTCTTC,CASSLVGRESYNEQFF
TRBV24-1,TRBJ2-1,NA,TRBD2,TGTGCCACCAGTGATAGGGGCGGGAGGGCTTACAATGAGCAGTTCTTC,CATSDRGGRAYNEQFF
TRBV7-3,TRBJ2-1,many,NA,TGTGCCAGCAGCTCTGGGGCTGCCCGATACAATGAGCAGTTCTTC,CASSSGAARYNEQFF
TRBV12-3/TRBV12-4,TRBJ1-2,many,NA,TGTGCCAGCAGTTCCCCGGGCGAAGGCTGGTATGGCTACACCTTC,CASSSPGEGWYGYTF
TRBV27,TRBJ2-7,many,NA,TGTGCCAGCGCGGAAGGGACGGCTAATTCCTACGAGCAGTACTTC,CASAEGTANSYEQYF
TRBV19,TRBJ2-3,many,NA,TGTGCCAGTAGTGTAGGGGGTATGACAGATACGCAGTATTTT,CASSVGGMTDTQYF